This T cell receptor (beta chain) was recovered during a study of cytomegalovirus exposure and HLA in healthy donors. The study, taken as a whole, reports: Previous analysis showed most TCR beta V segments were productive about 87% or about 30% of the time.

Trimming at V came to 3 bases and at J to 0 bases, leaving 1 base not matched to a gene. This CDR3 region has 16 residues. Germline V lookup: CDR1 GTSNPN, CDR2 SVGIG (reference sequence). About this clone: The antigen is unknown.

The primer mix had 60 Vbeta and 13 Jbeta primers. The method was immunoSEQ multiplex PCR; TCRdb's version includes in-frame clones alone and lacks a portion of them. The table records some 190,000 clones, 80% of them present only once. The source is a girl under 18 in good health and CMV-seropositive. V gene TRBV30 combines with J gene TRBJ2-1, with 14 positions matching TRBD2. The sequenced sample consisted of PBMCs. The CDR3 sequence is CAWRGTSGSSYNEQFF. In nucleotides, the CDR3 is TGTGCCTGGAGGGGGACTAGCGGGAGCTCCTACAATGAGCAGTTCTTC.